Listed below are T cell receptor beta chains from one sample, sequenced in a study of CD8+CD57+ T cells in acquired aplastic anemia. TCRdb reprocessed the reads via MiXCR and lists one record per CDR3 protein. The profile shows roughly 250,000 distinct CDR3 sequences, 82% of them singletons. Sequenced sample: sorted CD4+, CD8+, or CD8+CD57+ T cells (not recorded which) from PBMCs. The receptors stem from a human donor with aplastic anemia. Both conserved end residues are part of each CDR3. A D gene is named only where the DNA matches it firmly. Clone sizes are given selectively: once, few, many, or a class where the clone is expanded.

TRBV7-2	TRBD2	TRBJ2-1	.	CASSLWASGGTSYNEQFF	TGTGCCAGCAGCTTATGGGCTAGCGGGGGAACCTCCTACAATGAGCAGTTCTTC
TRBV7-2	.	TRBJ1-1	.	CASSLDAVNTEAFF	TGTGCCAGCAGCTTAGACGCGGTGAACACTGAAGCTTTCTTT
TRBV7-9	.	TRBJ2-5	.	CASSQERAESAHTF	TGCGCCAGCAGCCAAGAGCGAGCGGAGTCGGCGCACACCTTC
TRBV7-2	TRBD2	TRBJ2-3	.	CASSLVVTSDATQF	TGTGCCAGCAGCTTAGTGGTGACTAGCGATGCGACGCAGTTT
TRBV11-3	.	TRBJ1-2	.	CASSSSTGADYGYTF	TGTGCCAGCAGCTCTTCAACTGGCGCCGACTATGGCTACACCTTC
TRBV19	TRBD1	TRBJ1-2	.	CASSTDRGRSLGYTF	TGTGCCAGTAGTACGGACAGGGGGAGAAGCTTAGGCTACACCTTC
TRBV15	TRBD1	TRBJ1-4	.	CATSRDARGGEKLFF	TGTGCCACCAGCAGAGATGCCAGGGGGGGAGAAAAACTGTTTTTT
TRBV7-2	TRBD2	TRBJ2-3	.	CASLITSGRTDTQYF	TGTGCCAGCCTTATAACTAGCGGGAGAACAGATACGCAGTATTTT
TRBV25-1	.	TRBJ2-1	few	CASSDSLGGEQFF	TGTGCCAGCAGTGATAGCCTCGGCGGTGAGCAGTTCTTC
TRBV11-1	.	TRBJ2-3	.	CASSSDSLHTQYF	TGTGCCAGCAGCTCGGACAGCTTACATACGCAGTATTTT
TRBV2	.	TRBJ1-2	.	CASRESSTSNYGYTF	TGTGCCAGCAGGGAGAGTTCCACGTCTAACTATGGCTACACCTTC
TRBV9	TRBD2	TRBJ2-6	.	CASSLAGSYQAYVLTF	TGTGCCAGCAGCTTAGCGGGGAGCTATCAGGCCTACGTCCTGACTTTC
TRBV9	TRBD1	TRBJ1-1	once	CASSGGTGGYAQAFF	TGTGCCAGCAGCGGCGGGACAGGGGGCTACGCGCAGGCTTTCTTT
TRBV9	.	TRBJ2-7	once	CASSVEEGWAYEQYF	TGTGCCAGCAGCGTAGAGGAGGGGTGGGCCTACGAGCAGTACTTC
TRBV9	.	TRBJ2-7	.	CASSAASASPNSQYF	TGTGCCAGCAGCGCCGCCAGCGCCTCCCCTAATTCACAGTACTTC
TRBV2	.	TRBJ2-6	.	CASSFAGSYTANVLTF	TGTGCCAGCAGCTTCGCGGGTAGCTATACGGCGAACGTCCTGACTTTC
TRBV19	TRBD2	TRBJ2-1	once	CASSIKRSGASDEQFF	TGTGCCAGTAGTATTAAAAGAAGCGGGGCGAGCGATGAGCAGTTCTTC
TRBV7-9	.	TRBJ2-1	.	CASSFQRGGQSDKQFF	TGTGCCAGCAGCTTTCAAAGAGGCGGGCAGAGCGATAAGCAGTTCTTC
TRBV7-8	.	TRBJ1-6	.	CASSLGGGHDTQYHF	TGTGCCAGCAGCTTGGGGGGGGGTCACGATACCCAGTATCACTTT
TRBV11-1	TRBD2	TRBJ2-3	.	CTSVPAGGADTQYF	TGTACCAGCGTACCTGCGGGGGGCGCCGATACGCAGTATTTT
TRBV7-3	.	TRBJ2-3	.	CASSDGRTDTPYF	TGTGCCAGCAGCGACGGCAGGACAGATACGCCGTATTTT
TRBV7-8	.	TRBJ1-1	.	CASSLSGDGQDQSFF	TGTGCCAGCAGCTTATCAGGAGACGGGCAAGATCAATCTTTCTTT
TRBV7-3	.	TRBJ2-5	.	CATSLDTEQETHYF	TGTGCCACCAGCTTAGACACCGAGCAAGAGACCCATTACTTC
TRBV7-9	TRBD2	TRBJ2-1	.	CASWEGSLSGSTDEQFF	TGTGCCAGCTGGGAAGGGTCGCTAAGCGGGAGTACGGATGAGCAGTTCTTC
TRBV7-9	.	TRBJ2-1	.	CASSQAGGNDKHEQFF	TGTGCCAGCAGCCAAGCGGGCGGAAACGATAAGCATGAGCAGTTCTTC
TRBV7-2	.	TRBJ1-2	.	CASSFAGGSGKNF	.
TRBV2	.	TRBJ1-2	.	CASSPGPTHYGYFF	TGTGCCAGCAGCCCCGGACCTACACATTATGGCTACTTCTTC
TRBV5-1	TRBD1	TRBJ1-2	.	CASSMGGTGSYLYGYTF	TGCGCCAGCAGCATGGGTGGGACAGGGTCTTACCTCTATGGCTACACCTTC
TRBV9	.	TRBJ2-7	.	CASSRTASYEQYF	TGTGCCAGCAGCCGGACAGCTTCCTACGAGCAGTACTTC
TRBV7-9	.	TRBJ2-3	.	CASSLDPTYEQYFYF	TGTGCCAGCAGCTTAGATCCAACCTACGAACAGTACTTCTATTTT
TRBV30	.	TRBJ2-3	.	CAWKRETDADTQYF	TGTGCCTGGAAACGGGAAACAGACGCAGATACGCAGTATTTT
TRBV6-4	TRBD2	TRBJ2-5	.	CASRDGGGRQETQYF	TGTGCCAGCAGGGACGGCGGGGGACGCCAAGAGACCCAGTACTTC